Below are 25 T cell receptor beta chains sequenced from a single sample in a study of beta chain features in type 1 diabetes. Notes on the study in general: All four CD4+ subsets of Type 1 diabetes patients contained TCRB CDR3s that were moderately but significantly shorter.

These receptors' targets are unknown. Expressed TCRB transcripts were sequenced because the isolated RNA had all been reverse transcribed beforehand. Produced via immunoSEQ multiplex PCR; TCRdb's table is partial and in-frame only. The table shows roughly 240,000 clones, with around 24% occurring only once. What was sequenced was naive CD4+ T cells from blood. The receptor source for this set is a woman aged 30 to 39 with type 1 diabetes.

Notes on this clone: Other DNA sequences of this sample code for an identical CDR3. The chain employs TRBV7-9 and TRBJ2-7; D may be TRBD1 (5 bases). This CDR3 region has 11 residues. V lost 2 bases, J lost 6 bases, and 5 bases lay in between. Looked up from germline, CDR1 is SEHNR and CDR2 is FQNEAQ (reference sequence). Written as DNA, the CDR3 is TGTGCCAGCAGCTTACAGGGCGAGCAGTACTTC. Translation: CASSLQGEQYF.

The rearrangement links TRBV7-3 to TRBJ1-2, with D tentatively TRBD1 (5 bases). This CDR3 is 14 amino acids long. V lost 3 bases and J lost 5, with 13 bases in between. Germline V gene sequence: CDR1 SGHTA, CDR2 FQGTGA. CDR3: CASSFSGTEYGYTF. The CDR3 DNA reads TGTGCCAGCAGCTTTAGCGGGACGGAATATGGCTACACCTTC.

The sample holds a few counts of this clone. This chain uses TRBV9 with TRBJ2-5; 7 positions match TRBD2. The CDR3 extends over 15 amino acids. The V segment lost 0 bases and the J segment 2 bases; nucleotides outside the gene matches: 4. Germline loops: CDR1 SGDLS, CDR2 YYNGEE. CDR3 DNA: TGTGCCAGCAGCGTAGGAGCTAGCGGACAAGAGACCCAGTACTTC. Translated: CASSVGASGQETQYF.

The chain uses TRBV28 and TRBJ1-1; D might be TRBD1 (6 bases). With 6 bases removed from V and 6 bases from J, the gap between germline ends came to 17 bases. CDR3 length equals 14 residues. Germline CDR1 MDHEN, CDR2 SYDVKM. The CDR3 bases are TGTGCCAGCAGCCGCAGGGGAGGGACGGCTGAAGCTTTCTTT. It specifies CASSRRGGTAEAFF.

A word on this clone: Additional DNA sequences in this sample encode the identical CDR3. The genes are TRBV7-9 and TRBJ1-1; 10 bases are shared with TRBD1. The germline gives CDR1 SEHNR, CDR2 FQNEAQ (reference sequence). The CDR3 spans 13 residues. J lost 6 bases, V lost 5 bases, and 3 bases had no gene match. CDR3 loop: CASSLGTGAEAFF. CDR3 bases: TGTGCCAGCAGCCTCGGGACAGGGGCTGAAGCTTTCTTT.

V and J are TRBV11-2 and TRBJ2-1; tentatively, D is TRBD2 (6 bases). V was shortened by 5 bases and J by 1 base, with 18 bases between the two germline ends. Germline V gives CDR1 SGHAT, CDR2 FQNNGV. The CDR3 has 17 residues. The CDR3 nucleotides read TGTGCCAGCAGCGCCAGATTCGGGACTCTTTCCTACAATGAGCAGTTCTTC. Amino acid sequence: CASSARFGTLSYNEQFF.

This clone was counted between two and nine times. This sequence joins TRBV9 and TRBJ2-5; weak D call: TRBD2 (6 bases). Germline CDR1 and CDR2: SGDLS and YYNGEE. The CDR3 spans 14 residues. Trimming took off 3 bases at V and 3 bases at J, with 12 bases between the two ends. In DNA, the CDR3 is TGTGCCAGCAGCGGGTCCGGACTAAAAGAGACCCAGTACTTC. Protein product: CASSGSGLKETQYF.

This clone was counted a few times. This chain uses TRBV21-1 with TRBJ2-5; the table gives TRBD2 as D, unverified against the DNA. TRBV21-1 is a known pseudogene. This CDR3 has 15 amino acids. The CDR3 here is CASSNKREGAETQYF. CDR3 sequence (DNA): TGTGCCAGCAGCAATAAGCGGGAGGGCGCTGAGACCCAGTACTTC.

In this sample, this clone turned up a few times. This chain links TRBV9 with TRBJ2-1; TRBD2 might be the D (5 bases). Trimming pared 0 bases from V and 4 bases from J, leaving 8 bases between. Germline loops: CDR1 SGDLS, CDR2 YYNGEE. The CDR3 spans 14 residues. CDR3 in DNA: TGTGCCAGCAGCGTAGAGCTAGCTTACAATGAGCAGTTCTTC. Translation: CASSVELAYNEQFF.

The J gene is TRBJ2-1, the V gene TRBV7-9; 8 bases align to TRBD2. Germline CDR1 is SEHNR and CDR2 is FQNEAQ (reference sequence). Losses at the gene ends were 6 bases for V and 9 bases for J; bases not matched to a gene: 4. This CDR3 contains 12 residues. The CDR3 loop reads CASRIAGFEQFF. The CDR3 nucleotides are TGTGCCAGCAGGATAGCGGGATTTGAGCAGTTCTTC.

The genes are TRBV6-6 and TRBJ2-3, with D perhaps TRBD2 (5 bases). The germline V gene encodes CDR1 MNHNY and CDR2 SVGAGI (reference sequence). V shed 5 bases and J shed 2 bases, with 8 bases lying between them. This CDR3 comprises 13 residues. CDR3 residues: CASSPGDTDTQYF. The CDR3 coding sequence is TGTGCCAGCAGTCCCGGGGACACAGATACGCAGTATTTT.

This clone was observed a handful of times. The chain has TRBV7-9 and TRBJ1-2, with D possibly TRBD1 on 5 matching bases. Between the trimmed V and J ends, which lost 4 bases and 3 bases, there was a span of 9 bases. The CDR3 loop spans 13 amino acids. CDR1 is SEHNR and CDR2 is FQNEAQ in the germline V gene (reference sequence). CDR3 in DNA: TGTGCCAGCAGCTGGGACTCCTACTATGGCTACACCTTC. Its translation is CASSWDSYYGYTF. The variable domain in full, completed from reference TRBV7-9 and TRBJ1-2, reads DTGVSQNPRHKITKRGQNVTFRCDPISEHNRLYWYRQTLGQGPEFLTYFQNEAQLEKSRLLSDRFSAERPKGSFSTLEIQRTEQGDSAMYLCASSWDSYYGYTFGSGTRLTVV.

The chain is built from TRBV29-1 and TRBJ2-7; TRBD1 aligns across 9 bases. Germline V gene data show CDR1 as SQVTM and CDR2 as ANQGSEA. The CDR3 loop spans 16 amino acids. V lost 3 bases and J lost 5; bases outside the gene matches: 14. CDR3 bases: TGCAGCGTTGAGGGTACCGCTAGGACAGGGGACGACGAGCAGTACTTC. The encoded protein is CSVEGTARTGDDEQYF.

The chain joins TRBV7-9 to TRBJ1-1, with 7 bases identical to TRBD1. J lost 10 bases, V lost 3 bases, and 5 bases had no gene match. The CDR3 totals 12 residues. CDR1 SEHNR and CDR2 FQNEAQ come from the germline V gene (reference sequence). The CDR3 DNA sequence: TGTGCCAGCAGCTTCGACAGGGTACCAGCTTTCTTT. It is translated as CASSFDRVPAFF.

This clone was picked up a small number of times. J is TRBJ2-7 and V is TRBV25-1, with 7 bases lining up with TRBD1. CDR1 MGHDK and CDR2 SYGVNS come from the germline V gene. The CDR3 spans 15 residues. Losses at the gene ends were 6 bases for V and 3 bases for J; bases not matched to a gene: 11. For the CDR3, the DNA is TGTGCCAGCAGCGCCGGGACAGCGCTTAACTACGAGCAGTACTTC. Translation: CASSAGTALNYEQYF.

CDR3 coding DNA: TGTGCCTGGAGTGGGACCCTCGGGGGACGTGGCTACACCTTC. This translates into CAWSGTLGGRGYTF. V and J are TRBV30 and TRBJ1-2, with D perhaps matching TRBD1 (5 bases). Germline CDR1 reads GTSNPN; CDR2 reads SVGIG (reference sequence). V was cut by 1 base and J by 7 bases, with 16 bases left in between. The CDR3 covers 14 residues.

CDR3: CASSTWATNVLTF. CDR3 DNA: TGCGCCAGCAGCACCTGGGCTACCAACGTCCTGACTTTC. This sequence joins TRBV4-1 and TRBJ2-6; no reliable D call. CDR1 and CDR2 (germline): MGHRA, YSYEKL. This CDR3 contains 13 residues. V lost 5 bases to trimming and J lost 8 bases, with 10 bases between them.

The CDR3 coding sequence is TGTGCCTGGACTAGCGGGGTCTCCTACGAGCAGTACTTC. This codes for CAWTSGVSYEQYF. This rearrangement joins TRBV30 to TRBJ2-7; 9 positions agree with TRBD2. CDR1 and CDR2 (germline): GTSNPN, SVGIG (reference sequence). The V and J ends lost 4 bases and 0 bases, in that order; junction bases with no gene match: 1. This CDR3 contains 13 residues.

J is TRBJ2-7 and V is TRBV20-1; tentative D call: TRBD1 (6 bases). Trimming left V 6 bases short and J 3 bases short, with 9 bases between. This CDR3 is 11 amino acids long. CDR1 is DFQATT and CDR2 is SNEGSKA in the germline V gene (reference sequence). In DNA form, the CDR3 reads TGCAGTGCCCCGGGACACTACGAGCAGTACTTC. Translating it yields CSAPGHYEQYF.

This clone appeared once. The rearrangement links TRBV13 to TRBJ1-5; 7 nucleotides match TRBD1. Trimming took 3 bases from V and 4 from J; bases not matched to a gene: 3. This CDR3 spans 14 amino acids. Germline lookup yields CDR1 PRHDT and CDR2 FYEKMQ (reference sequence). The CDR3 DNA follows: TGTGCCAGCAGCTTGCCGGGACAGAATCAGCCCCAGCATTTT. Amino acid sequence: CASSLPGQNQPQHF. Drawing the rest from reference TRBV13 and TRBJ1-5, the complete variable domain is AAGVIQSPRHLIKEKRETATLKCYPIPRHDTVYWYQQGPGQDPQFLISFYEKMQSDKGSIPDRFSAQQFSDYHSELNMSSLELGDSALYFCASSLPGQNQPQHFGDGTRLSIL.

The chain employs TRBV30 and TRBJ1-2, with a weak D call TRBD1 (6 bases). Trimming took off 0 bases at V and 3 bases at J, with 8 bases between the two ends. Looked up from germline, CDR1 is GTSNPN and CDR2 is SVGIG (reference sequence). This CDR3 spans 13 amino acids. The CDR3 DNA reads TGTGCCTGGAGTGTAGGACAGCACTATGGCTACACCTTC. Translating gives CAWSVGQHYGYTF.

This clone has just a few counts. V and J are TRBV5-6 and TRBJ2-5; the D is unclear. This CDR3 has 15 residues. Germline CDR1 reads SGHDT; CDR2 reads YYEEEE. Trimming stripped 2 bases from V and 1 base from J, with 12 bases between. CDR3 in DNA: TGTGCCAGCAGCTTTTATCGGCACAGCCAAGAGACCCAGTACTTC. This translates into CASSFYRHSQETQYF.

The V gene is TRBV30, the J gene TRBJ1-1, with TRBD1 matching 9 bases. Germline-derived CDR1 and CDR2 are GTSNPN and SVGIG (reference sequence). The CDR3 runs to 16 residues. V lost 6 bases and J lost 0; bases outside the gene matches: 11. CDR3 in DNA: TGTGCCTGCAACAGGGGGCCGATAACTATGAACACTGAAGCTTTCTTT. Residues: CACNRGPITMNTEAFF.

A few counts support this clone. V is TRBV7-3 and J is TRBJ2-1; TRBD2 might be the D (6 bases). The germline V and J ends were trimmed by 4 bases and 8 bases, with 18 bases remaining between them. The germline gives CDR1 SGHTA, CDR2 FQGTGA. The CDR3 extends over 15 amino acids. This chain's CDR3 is CASSSVGGKVDEQFF. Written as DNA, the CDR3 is TGTGCCAGCAGCTCCGTCGGGGGAAAGGTCGATGAGCAGTTCTTC.

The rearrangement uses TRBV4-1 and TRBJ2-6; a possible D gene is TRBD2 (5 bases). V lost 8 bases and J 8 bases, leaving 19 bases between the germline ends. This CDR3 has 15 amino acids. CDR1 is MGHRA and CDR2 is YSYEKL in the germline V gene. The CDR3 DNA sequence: TGCGCCAGCGACCGGACTCCCATTAAAACCAACGTCCTGACTTTC. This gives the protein CASDRTPIKTNVLTF.